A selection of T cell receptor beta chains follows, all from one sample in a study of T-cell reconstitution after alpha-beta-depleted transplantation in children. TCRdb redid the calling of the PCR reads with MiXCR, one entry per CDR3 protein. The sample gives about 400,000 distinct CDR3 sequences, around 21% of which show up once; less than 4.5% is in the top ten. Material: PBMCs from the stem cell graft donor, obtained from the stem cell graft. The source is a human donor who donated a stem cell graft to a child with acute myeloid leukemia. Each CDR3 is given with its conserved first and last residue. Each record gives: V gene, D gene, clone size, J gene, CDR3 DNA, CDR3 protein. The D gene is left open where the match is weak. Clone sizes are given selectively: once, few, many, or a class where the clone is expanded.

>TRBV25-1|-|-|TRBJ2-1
TGTGCCAGCAGTGAATCTAGTAGCGTCAATGAGCAGTTCTTC
CASSESSSVNEQFF
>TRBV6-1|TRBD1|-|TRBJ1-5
TGTGCCAGCAGTGCCCTACAGGGGTATAGCAATCAGCCCCAGCATTTT
CASSALQGYSNQPQHF
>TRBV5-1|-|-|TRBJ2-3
TGCGCCAGCAGCTTCGCGTCAGCCCGTACCACAGATACGCAGTATTTT
CASSFASARTTDTQYF
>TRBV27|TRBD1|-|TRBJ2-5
TGTGCCAGCAGAAGTCGGACAGGGGGCGAGACCCAGTACTTC
CASRSRTGGETQYF
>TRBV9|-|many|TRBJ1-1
TGTGCCAGCAGCGTAGCGGGAACAGGGAGCACTGAAGCTTTCTTT
CASSVAGTGSTEAFF
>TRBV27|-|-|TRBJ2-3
TGTGCCAGCAGTTCCGGGACACTCGGTAGCACAGATACGCAGTATTTT
CASSSGTLGSTDTQYF
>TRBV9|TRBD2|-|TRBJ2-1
TGTGCCAGCAGCACCGGGACTAGCGCCAATGAGCAGTTCTTC
CASSTGTSANEQFF
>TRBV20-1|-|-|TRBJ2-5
TGCAGTGGGCAGGGGGGGGTAGAGACCCAGTACTTC
CSGQGGVETQYF
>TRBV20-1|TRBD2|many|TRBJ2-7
TGCAGTGCTAGAGATCCTAGCGGGAGCTCGGAGCAGTACTTC
CSARDPSGSSEQYF
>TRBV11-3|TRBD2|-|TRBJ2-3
TGTGCCAGCAGCTTCGCGGGAGCGGTCGCAGATACGCAGTATTTT
CASSFAGAVADTQYF
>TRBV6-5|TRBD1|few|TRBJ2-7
TGTGCCAGCAGTCGGGACAGGGGAGGCTACGAGCAGTACTTC
CASSRDRGGYEQYF
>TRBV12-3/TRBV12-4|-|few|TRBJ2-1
TGTGCCAGCGGTGGGTTTGGGGGGCAGTTCTTC
CASGGFGGQFF
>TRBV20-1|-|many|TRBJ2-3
TGCACCCTGACTTCAGCGGAGCGAGGTCCCACAGATACGCAGTATTTT
CTLTSAERGPTDTQYF
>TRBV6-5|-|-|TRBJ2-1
TGTGCCAGCAGAGCCCAGGGGACGTTCGATGAGCAGTTCTTC
CASRAQGTFDEQFF
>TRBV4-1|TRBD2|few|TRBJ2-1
TGCGCCAGCAGCCAATCAAGGACTAGCGGGATTAATGAGCAGTTCTTC
CASSQSRTSGINEQFF
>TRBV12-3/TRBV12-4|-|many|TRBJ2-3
TGTGCCAGCAGAGAAGGAGGGGATACGCAGTATTTT
CASREGGDTQYF
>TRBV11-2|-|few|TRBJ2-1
TGTGCCAGCAGCTTAGGGCGTGAGCAGTTCTTC
CASSLGREQFF
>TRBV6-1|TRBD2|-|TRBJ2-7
TGTGCCAGCAGAGGTCTAGCGGGATACTCCTACGAGCAGTACTTC
CASRGLAGYSYEQYF
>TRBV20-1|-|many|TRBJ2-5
TGCAGTGCTAGAACCGTCCCAGAGACCCAGTACTTC
CSARTVPETQYF
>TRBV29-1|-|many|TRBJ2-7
TGCAGCGTTGGGGCTACGACCTACGAGCAGTACTTC
CSVGATTYEQYF
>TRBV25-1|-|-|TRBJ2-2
TGTGCCAGCAGTTCCCAGAAGAACACCGGGGAGCTGTTTTTT
CASSSQKNTGELFF
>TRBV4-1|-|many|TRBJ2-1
TGCGCCAGCAGCCAAATCCCTCTCGGACCGGGACTGGCCTACAATGAGCAGTTCTTC
CASSQIPLGPGLAYNEQFF
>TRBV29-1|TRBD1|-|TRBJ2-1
TGCAGCGTAGAGGGACAGGACCGACGGGGGCTTAGGGATGAGCAGTTCTTC
CSVEGQDRRGLRDEQFF
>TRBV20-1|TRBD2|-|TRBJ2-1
TGCAGTGCTAGGGCTAGCGGGAGTTATAACTCCCTTTACAATGAGCAGTTCTTC
CSARASGSYNSLYNEQFF
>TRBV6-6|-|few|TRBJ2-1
TGTGCCAGCAGTTACAGGGGCGATGAGCAGTTCTTC
CASSYRGDEQFF
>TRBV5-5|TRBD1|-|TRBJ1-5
TGTGCCAGCAGCTTTGAGACAGGGAATAGCAATCAGCCCCAGCATTTT
CASSFETGNSNQPQHF
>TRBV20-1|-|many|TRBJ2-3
TGCAGTGCTAGGAGTTGGGCTCTCACAGATACGCAGTATTTT
CSARSWALTDTQYF
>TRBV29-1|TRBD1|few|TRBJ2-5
TGCAGCGTTGAAGACGAACAGGGGGTTCGGGAGACCCAGTACTTC
CSVEDEQGVRETQYF
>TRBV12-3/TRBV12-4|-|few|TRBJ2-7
TGTGCCAGCACAATATCGGACAACTCCTACGAGCAGTACTTC
CASTISDNSYEQYF
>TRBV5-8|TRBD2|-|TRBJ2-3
TGTGCCAGCAGCAGTGGACTAGCGTCTACAGATACGCAGTATTTT
CASSSGLASTDTQYF
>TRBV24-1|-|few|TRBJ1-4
TGTGCCACCACCACCAAGCCCAGGCTTAATGAAAAACTGTTTTTT
CATTTKPRLNEKLFF
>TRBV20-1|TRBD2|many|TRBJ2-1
TGCAGTGCTAACGCGGGACTAGCTGTGACTGAGCAGTTCTTC
CSANAGLAVTEQFF
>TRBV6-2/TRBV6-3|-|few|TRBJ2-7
TGTGCCAGCAGTTACTCGAAATTTGGTGGGATCGAGCAGTACTTC
CASSYSKFGGIEQYF
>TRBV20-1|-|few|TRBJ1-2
TGCAGTGCTACCCGGGACACGGGCTCCTATGGCTACACCTTC
CSATRDTGSYGYTF
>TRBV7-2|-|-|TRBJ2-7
TGTGCCAGCAGCTTAGATGGCCAGCCTCTAGAGCAGTACTTC
CASSLDGQPLEQYF
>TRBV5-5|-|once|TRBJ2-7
TGTGCCAGCAGCTTCTTTCAGGGGCCCTCCTACGAGCAGTACTTC
CASSFFQGPSYEQYF
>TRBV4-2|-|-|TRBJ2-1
TGTGCCAGCAGCGTACGCCCGGGGACGACTATAGGGGAGCAGTTCTTC
CASSVRPGTTIGEQFF
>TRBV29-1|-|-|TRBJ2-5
TGCAGCGTTGGCTTGGGGCAGGGAGTGGGCCAAGAGACCCAGTACTTC
CSVGLGQGVGQETQYF
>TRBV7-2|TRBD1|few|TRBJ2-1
TGTGCCAGCAGCTTACGTCACGGGACAGACTTTCAAGGTGAGCAGTTCTTC
CASSLRHGTDFQGEQFF
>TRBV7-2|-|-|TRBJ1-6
TGTGCCAGCAGCCCAAGTAGTTATTCACCCCTCCACTTT
CASSPSSYSPLHF
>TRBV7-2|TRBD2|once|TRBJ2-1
TGTGCCAGCAGCTTAGCAGCGGGAGGGCCGGGTAATGAGCAGTTCTTC
CASSLAAGGPGNEQFF
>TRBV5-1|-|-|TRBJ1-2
TGCGCCAGCAGCTTACGGAGGACAGCTAACTATGGCTACACCTTC
CASSLRRTANYGYTF
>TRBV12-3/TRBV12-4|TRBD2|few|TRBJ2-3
TGTGCCAGCAGTTTATTAGCGGGAGGGCCTAGAGATACGCAGTATTTT
CASSLLAGGPRDTQYF
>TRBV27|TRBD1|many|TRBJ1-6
TGTGCCAGCAGTTTAGGGGGACAGGGCAGTTCACCCCTCCACTTT
CASSLGGQGSSPLHF
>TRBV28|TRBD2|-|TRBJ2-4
TGTGCCAGCAGTCCGTCGGGACTAGAGAACATTCAGTACTTC
CASSPSGLENIQYF
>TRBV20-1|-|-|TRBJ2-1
TGCAGCTCGGCCAAAAGCTCCTACAATGAGCAGTTCTTC
CSSAKSSYNEQFF
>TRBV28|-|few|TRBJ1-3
TGTGCCAGCAACGATGAAGGAAACACCATATATTTT
CASNDEGNTIYF
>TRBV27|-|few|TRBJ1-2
TGTGCCAGCAGTTTATCAGGGCAGAGAATCTATGGCTACACCTTC
CASSLSGQRIYGYTF
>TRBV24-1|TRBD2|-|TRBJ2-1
TGTGCCACCAGCAGACTAGCGGGAGGCATAAATGAGCAGTTCTTC
CATSRLAGGINEQFF
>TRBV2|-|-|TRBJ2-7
TGTGCCAGCAGTGACGAGCGTTGGTACGAGCAGTACTTC
CASSDERWYEQYF
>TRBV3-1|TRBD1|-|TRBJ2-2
TGTGCCAGCAGTCGACAGGGTGACACCGGGGAGCTGTTTTTT
CASSRQGDTGELFF
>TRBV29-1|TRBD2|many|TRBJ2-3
TGCAGCGCAGGGTGGTTCTCCAGGACTAGCGGAGTCACAGATACGCAGTATTTT
CSAGWFSRTSGVTDTQYF
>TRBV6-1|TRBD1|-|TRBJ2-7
TGTGCCAGCAGTGAGACAGGGGCAGGCTACGAGCAGTACTTC
CASSETGAGYEQYF
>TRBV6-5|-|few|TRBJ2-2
TGTGCCAGCAGTTACGATAGGGGGGCCGGGGAGCTGTTTTTT
CASSYDRGAGELFF
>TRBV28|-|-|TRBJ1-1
TGTGCCAGCAGTTTGGTAAGGGAAGCTTTCTTT
CASSLVREAFF